This TCR beta chain was identified during a study of cytomegalovirus exposure and HLA in healthy donors. The overall study: In an early release, HLA-typed donors contributed roughly 85 million unique TCR sequences.

Germline V gene sequence: CDR1 SGDLS, CDR2 YYNGEE. This CDR3 spans 16 amino acids. V lost 1 base and J lost 12, with 22 bases in between. As for the donors, each was a healthy bone marrow donor. Though nominally healthy at sampling, donors likely had unrecorded immune exposures. Study results and caveats: Excluded were some V segments that proved indistinguishable, including TRBV6-2 and TRBV6-3.

The PCR made use of 60 Vbeta and 13 Jbeta primers. Some clones are missing from TCRdb's copy, which holds only in-frame ones; the method was immunoSEQ multiplex PCR. The sample yields under 200,000 clones, around three quarters seen once. With respect to this clone: Its target is not known.

The TCR was taken from a man between 25 and 39 years old in good health and CMV-seropositive. The sequenced material came from PBMCs. The chain joins TRBV9 to TRBJ1-4, with D perhaps TRBD1 (5 bases). Here the CDR3 DNA reads TGTGCCAGCAGCGTACAGGGACTCGCCGGGGTAGAGGAACTGTTTTTT. It codes for CASSVQGLAGVEELFF. Drawing the rest from reference TRBV9 and TRBJ1-4, the complete variable domain is DSGVTQTPKHLITATGQRVTLRCSPRSGDLSVYWYQQSLDQGLQFLIQYYNGEERAKGNILERFSAQQFPDLHSELNLSSLELGDSALYFCASSVQGLAGVEELFFGSGTQLSVL.